The T cell receptor beta chain under discussion was sequenced for a study of vaccination and CD4 T cells after COVID-19. Overall study: Post-COVID draws followed diagnosis by a median around 100 days (range 35 to 161).

Only a few counts were recorded for this clonotype. Its specificity is not known. The length of the CDR3 is 18 residues. V lost 3 bases and J lost 0, with 20 bases in between. Germline loops: CDR1 SGHTA, CDR2 FQGNSA. The treatment denotes: approximately 11-day PBMC culture with coronavirus spike peptide pools or control peptides (ViraFEST assay). The Oncomine TCR Beta short-read assay sequenced DNA from cultured CD4+ T cells. Investigators isolated genomic DNA from cultured CD4+ T cells. One entry per CDR3 protein, called by TCRdb with MiXCR from the PCR reads. The data show about 21,000 distinct CDR3 sequences, 70% seen once.

Sample: CD4+ T cells from blood, cultured in vitro. This clonotype was sampled from a human donor who had recovered from COVID-19. This chain uses TRBV7-2 with TRBJ1-2; no clear D gene. DNA for the CDR3: TGTGCCAGCAGCTTTACTTCGACAATCGAACAAGCTAACTATGGCTACACCTTC. This sequence encodes CASSFTSTIEQANYGYTF.